These 25 T cell receptor beta chains were sequenced from one sample in a study of identical twins. Each CDR3 protein gets one entry after TCRdb re-called the 5' RACE reads with MiXCR. Among fewer than 450,000 distinct CDR3 sequences, 8.5% to 10% were seen once, and the ten largest hold roughly 9%. Material for sequencing was naive T cells sorted from blood. The receptors shown here come from a woman between 45 and 60 years old in good health.

This clonotype was picked up many times. The chain uses TRBV5-6 and TRBJ1-3; D not resolved. Looked up from germline, CDR1 is SGHDT and CDR2 is YYEEEE. The CDR3 is 14 amino acids. Trimming left V 0 bases short and J 0 bases short, with 4 bases between. CDR3 residues: CASSLGTSGNTIYF. CDR3 DNA sequence: TGTGCCAGCAGCTTGGGCACCTCTGGAAACACCATATATTTT.

This clonotype occurred a few times. V gene TRBV29-1 combines with J gene TRBJ2-3, with D unclear. This CDR3 is 10 amino acids long. CDR1 and CDR2 from the germline V gene are SQVTM and ANQGSEA. Trimming pared 5 bases from V and 5 bases from J, leaving 5 bases between. CDR3 region: CSVLGDTQYF. Written as DNA, the CDR3 is TGCAGCGTTCTTGGAGATACGCAGTATTTT.

The chain links TRBV30 to TRBJ1-1; 7 positions agree with TRBD1. Germline-derived CDR1 and CDR2 are GTSNPN and SVGIG (reference sequence). V dropped 5 bases and J dropped 3; count of bases not matched to a gene: 15. The CDR3 is 16 amino acids. CDR3 loop: CAWAPGQLRGDTEAFF. The CDR3, as DNA: TGTGCCTGGGCCCCGGGACAGCTTCGGGGGGACACTGAAGCTTTCTTT.

This clonotype was observed at least ten times. V is TRBV10-3 and J is TRBJ1-1, with unresolved D. CDR1 is ENHRY, CDR2 SYGVKD, per germline. This CDR3 has 11 residues. The V end lost 10 bases, the J end lost 7 bases, and 13 bases lay between the germline ends. For the CDR3, the DNA is TGTGCCACCACGGGAGGGAATGAAGCTTTCTTT. Translation gives CATTGGNEAFF.

This clonotype was picked up many times. The CDR3 region has the DNA TGTGCCAGCAGCCCCGGGACAGGGTGGAAAACTGAAGCTTTCTTT. It is translated as CASSPGTGWKTEAFF. The chain combines TRBV28 with TRBJ1-1; 9 bases fit TRBD1. This CDR3 is 15 amino acids long. Germline loops: CDR1 MDHEN, CDR2 SYDVKM. The V and J ends lost 6 bases and 5 bases, in that order; junction bases with no gene match: 10.

J is TRBJ1-2 and V is TRBV2; D call uncertain. This CDR3 has 13 residues. Germline CDR1 SNHLY, CDR2 FYNNEI. The ends were cut back, 7 bases at V and 5 bases at J, with 14 bases in the middle. The CDR3 loop is CASTGGSTYGYTF. CDR3 nucleotide sequence: TGTGCCAGCACCGGCGGATCTACTTATGGCTACACCTTC.

This clonotype was detected many times. Here the CDR3 reads CASGRQGVGEQFF. Written as DNA, the CDR3 is TGTGCCAGCGGGCGACAGGGTGTGGGTGAGCAGTTCTTC. The rearrangement links TRBV11-2 to TRBJ2-1; the match to TRBD1 covers 7 bases. J was trimmed by 9 bases and V by 8 bases; bases with no gene match: 10. From germline, CDR1 is SGHAT and CDR2 FQNNGV. The CDR3 has 13 amino acids.

A few counts support this clonotype. This rearrangement joins TRBV5-6 to TRBJ2-4; no firm D call. V lost 1 base and J lost 0, with 14 bases in between. The CDR3 runs to 17 residues. Germline V gene sequence: CDR1 SGHDT, CDR2 YYEEEE. The CDR3 nucleotides are TGTGCCAGCAGCTTGTTGTCGGCAGGAATAGCCAAAAACATTCAGTACTTC. Encoded protein: CASSLLSAGIAKNIQYF.

V is TRBV15 and J is TRBJ2-7; D is unclear. Germline-derived CDR1 and CDR2 are LNHNV and YYDKDF (reference sequence). Deletions cut 1 base from V and 6 bases from J, with 10 bases between. There are 13 residues in the CDR3. The CDR3 DNA is TGTGCCACCAGCAGAGTACCGACCTCCGAGCAGTACTTC. Its translation: CATSRVPTSEQYF. Filled out from reference TRBV15 and TRBJ2-7, the complete variable domain reads DAMVIQNPRYQVTQFGKPVTLSCSQTLNHNVMYWYQQKSSQAPKLLFHYYDKDFNNEADTPDNFQSRRPNTSFCFLDIRSPGLGDTAMYLCATSRVPTSEQYFGPGTRLTVT.

The chain uses TRBV7-2 and TRBJ2-1, with D maybe TRBD2 (6 bases). The CDR3 contains 13 residues. CDR1 and CDR2 from the germline V gene are SGHTA and FQGNSA. V lost 1 base and J 16 bases, leaving 17 bases between the germline ends. The CDR3 sequence: CASSLERRGKCFF. The CDR3 nucleotides are TGTGCCAGCAGCTTAGAGAGGCGGGGCAAGTGTTTCTTC.

The chain combines TRBV14 with TRBJ2-2, with D tentatively TRBD1 (6 bases). Germline V gene data show CDR1 as SGHDN and CDR2 as FVKESK. The CDR3 spans 15 residues. V lost 4 bases to trimming and J lost 4 bases, with 13 bases between them. Here the CDR3 DNA reads TGTGCCAGCAGCCGACAGGCCATGTCCACCGGGGAGCTGTTTTTT. Amino acid sequence: CASSRQAMSTGELFF.

The rearrangement links TRBV5-1 to TRBJ2-5; 9 bases are a match to TRBD2. Germline trimming cut 3 bases from V and 2 bases from J; bases unmatched to any gene: 5. Germline lookup yields CDR1 SGHRS and CDR2 YFSETQ. This CDR3 region has 15 residues. Written as DNA, the CDR3 is TGCGCCAGCAGCTCTAGCGGGACGGTGCAAGAGACCCAGTACTTC. Translating gives CASSSSGTVQETQYF.

This clonotype was detected a few times. This chain connects TRBV6-5 to TRBJ1-2; D perhaps matches TRBD1 (6 bases). V was clipped by 5 bases and J by 4 bases, with 17 bases between them. Germline V CDR1 and CDR2: MNHEY, SVGAGI. CDR3 length: 15 residues. The CDR3 sequence: CASSQGPLVRYGYTF. Here the CDR3 DNA reads TGTGCCAGCAGTCAGGGGCCGCTGGTCCGCTATGGCTACACCTTC.

The rearrangement uses TRBV5-6 and TRBJ2-3, with 8 bases aligning to TRBD2. Per germline, CDR1 SGHDT and CDR2 YYEEEE. CDR3 length: 16 residues. V was clipped by 4 bases and J by 3 bases; unmatched bases: 10. The CDR3 sequence is CASSHLAGIITDTQYF. CDR3 in DNA: TGTGCCAGCAGCCATTTAGCGGGAATAATAACAGATACGCAGTATTTT.

The V and J genes are TRBV24-1 and TRBJ2-5; 9 nucleotides match TRBD1. Germline assignment: CDR1 KGHDR and CDR2 SFDVKD. Trimming at V came to 0 bases and at J to 3 bases, leaving 4 bases not matched to a gene. This CDR3 comprises 16 residues. CDR3 amino acids: CATSDLVGQGEETQYF. DNA of the CDR3: TGTGCCACCAGTGATTTGGTGGGACAGGGAGAAGAGACCCAGTACTTC.

In this sample, this clonotype turned up a few times. The rearrangement joins TRBV7-2 to TRBJ1-2; possibly TRBD1 for D (6 bases). V was pared by 2 bases and J by 9 bases, with 13 bases between. Germline V gives CDR1 SGHTA, CDR2 FQGNSA. The CDR3 covers 13 residues. In DNA, the CDR3 is TGTGCCAGCAGCTTAAAACAGGGCGTCAGCTACACCTTC. Protein: CASSLKQGVSYTF.

This clonotype has more than one count but fewer than ten. This chain connects TRBV7-8 to TRBJ2-5; D is unclear. Germline V gives CDR1 SGHVS, CDR2 FQNEAQ. V lost 0 bases and J 9 bases, leaving 14 bases between the germline ends. The CDR3 has 14 amino acids. The CDR3 reads CASSLASDPEAQYF. The CDR3 bases are TGTGCCAGCAGCTTAGCCAGCGACCCTGAGGCCCAGTACTTC.

The chain couples TRBV29-1 to TRBJ1-1, with D hard to call. Trimming cost V 5 bases and J 4 bases, with 14 bases left between them. Germline lookup yields CDR1 SQVTM and CDR2 ANQGSEA. CDR3 length: 13 amino acids. CDR3 sequence (DNA): TGCAGCGTTAGGACGGATGGGGTCACTGAAGCTTTCTTT. Protein product: CSVRTDGVTEAFF.

This sequence joins TRBV6-6 and TRBJ1-3; 7 nucleotides line up with TRBD1. This CDR3 has 15 amino acids. V lost 5 bases and J lost 4; bases outside the gene matches: 8. CDR1 and CDR2 from the germline V gene are MNHNY and SVGAGI (reference sequence). In DNA, the CDR3 is TGTGCCAGCAGTATCCTCACAGGGGCGGGAAACACCATATATTTT. Its protein product is CASSILTGAGNTIYF.

This clonotype was seen a few times. The chain employs TRBV19 and TRBJ1-1; D is perhaps TRBD1 (5 bases). CDR1 and CDR2 (germline): LNHDA, SQIVND (reference sequence). The V and J ends lost 6 bases and 10 bases respectively, with 24 bases between them. There are 15 residues in the CDR3. The CDR3 DNA follows: TGTGCCAGTAGATCCTCGGACGGAGGGGTATTTGGAGCTTTCTTT. Its translation: CASRSSDGGVFGAFF.

This clonotype occurred a few times. The chain recombines TRBV27 with TRBJ2-1; D is uncertain. V shed 5 bases and J shed 6 bases, with 14 bases lying between them. CDR3 length equals 14 residues. From germline, CDR1 is MNHEY and CDR2 SMNVEV (reference sequence). The CDR3 reads CASSHYLETNEQFF. The CDR3 nucleotides are TGTGCCAGCAGTCACTACCTGGAGACCAATGAGCAGTTCTTC.

This clonotype has at least ten counts. This chain links TRBV7-8 with TRBJ2-3; no clear D gene. There are 19 residues in the CDR3. Germline V gene sequence: CDR1 SGHVS, CDR2 FQNEAQ. The V end was cut by 2 bases, the J end by 5 bases, with 26 bases between. The CDR3 region is CASSLSPEPVGPMGDTQYF. The CDR3 bases are TGTGCCAGCAGCTTAAGCCCAGAACCCGTAGGCCCGATGGGAGATACGCAGTATTTT.

The CDR3 bases are TGTGCCAGCAGCGGAGATGCCGAGCAGTACTTC. Translated, it gives CASSGDAEQYF. The gene calls are TRBV9 and TRBJ2-7; no clear D. Germline loops: CDR1 SGDLS, CDR2 YYNGEE. Trimming shortened V by 3 bases and J by 6 bases, and 7 bases separated the two germline ends. The CDR3 covers 11 residues.

This clonotype was detected ten times or more. V usage is TRBV24-1 and J usage is TRBJ1-5; possible D gene TRBD1, 5 bases. Trimming took 6 bases from V and 3 from J, leaving 14 bases between them. The germline V gene has CDR1 KGHDR and CDR2 SFDVKD. The CDR3 runs to 15 residues. This CDR3 reads CATSSGQGDNQPQHF. CDR3 coding DNA: TGTGCCACCAGTTCAGGGCAGGGCGACAATCAGCCCCAGCATTTT.

This clonotype has ten or more counts. One junction end disagrees with the germline gene, perhaps due to a read error. The J gene is TRBJ2-2, the V gene TRBV3-1; 10 bases match TRBD1. This CDR3 comprises 16 residues. The germline V gene encodes CDR1 LGHDT and CDR2 YNNKEL (reference sequence). The CDR3 DNA is TGTGCCAGCAGCATGCGGACAGGGGGGAACGCCGGGGAGCTGTTTTTT. Protein product: CASSMRTGGNAGELFF.